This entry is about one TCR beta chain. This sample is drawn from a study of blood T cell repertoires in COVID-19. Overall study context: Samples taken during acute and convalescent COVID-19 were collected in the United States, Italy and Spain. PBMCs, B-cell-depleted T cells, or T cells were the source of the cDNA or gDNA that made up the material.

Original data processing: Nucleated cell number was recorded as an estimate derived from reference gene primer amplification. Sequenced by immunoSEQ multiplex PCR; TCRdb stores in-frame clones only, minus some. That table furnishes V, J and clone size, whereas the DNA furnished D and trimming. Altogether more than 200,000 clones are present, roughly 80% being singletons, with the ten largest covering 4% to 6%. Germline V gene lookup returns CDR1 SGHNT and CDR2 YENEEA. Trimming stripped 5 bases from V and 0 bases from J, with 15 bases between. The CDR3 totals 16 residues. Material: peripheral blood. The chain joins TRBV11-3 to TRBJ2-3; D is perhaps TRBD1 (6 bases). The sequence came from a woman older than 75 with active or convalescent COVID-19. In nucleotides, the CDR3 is TGTGCCAGCAGCCTCGGTGGACAGACTAGCACAGATACGCAGTATTTT. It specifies CASSLGGQTSTDTQYF. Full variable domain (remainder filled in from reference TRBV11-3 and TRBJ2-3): EAGVVQSPRYKIIEKKQPVAFWCNPISGHNTLYWYLQNLGQGPELLIRYENEEAVDDSQLPKDRFSAERLKGVDSTLKIQPAELGDSAVYLCASSLGGQTSTDTQYFGPGTRLTVL.